One and the same sample provided the 3 T cell receptor beta chains below, sequenced in a study of CD8+ T cells in alopecia areata. The sample's treatment: oral pan-JAK inhibitor, 5-10 mg twice daily. Extracted RNA was reverse transcribed into cDNA, the sequencing template. Produced via immunoSEQ multiplex PCR; TCRdb's table is partial and in-frame only. The table has 150,000 to 200,000 clones, approximately 52% seen once. Sequencing was performed on CD4+ T cells sorted from blood, taken around week 55, from a patient treated with tofacitinib. The receptors stem from a human donor with alopecia areata.

The chain employs TRBV4-1 and TRBJ1-2; 7 nucleotides agree with TRBD1. Germline-derived CDR1 and CDR2 are MGHRA and YSYEKL. This CDR3 has 15 amino acids. Trimming took 3 bases from V and 4 from J; bases not matched to a gene: 8. As DNA, the CDR3 is TGCGCCAGCAGCCAGGGTACAGGGGCGATCTATGGCTACACCTTC. Its translation: CASSQGTGAIYGYTF.

The chain joins TRBV30 to TRBJ2-7; no reliable D call. This CDR3 comprises 11 residues. CDR1 and CDR2 from the germline V gene are GTSNPN and SVGIG (reference sequence). V was cut by 4 bases and J by 7 bases, with 11 bases left in between. The CDR3 reads CAWKVFREQYF. In DNA form, the CDR3 reads TGTGCCTGGAAGGTGTTTCGGGAGCAGTACTTC.

The chain couples TRBV29-1 to TRBJ2-4, with TRBD1 identical over 7 bases. CDR1 and CDR2 from the germline V gene are SQVTM and ANQGSEA. This CDR3 is 17 amino acids long. Trimming at V came to 2 bases and at J to 6 bases, leaving 16 bases not matched to a gene. The CDR3: CSVEKPQAGGVLNIQYF. The CDR3 DNA reads TGCAGCGTTGAAAAACCCCAGGCAGGGGGTGTCCTAAACATTCAGTACTTC. Full variable domain (rest looked up from reference TRBV29-1 and TRBJ2-4): SAVISQKPSRDICQRGTSLTIQCQVDSQVTMMFWYRQQPGQSLTLIATANQGSEATYESGFVIDKFPISRPNLTFSTLTVSNMSPEDSSIYLCSVEKPQAGGVLNIQYFGAGTRLSVL.